A single sample is the source of the 18 T cell receptor beta chains below, sequenced in a study of T-cell memory formation after mild COVID-19. One entry per CDR3 protein, called by TCRdb with MiXCR from the 5' RACE reads. The sample records around 390,000 distinct CDR3 sequences, 15% to 20% being singletons. The sample consisted of PBMCs or a T cell subset sorted from them (not recorded which). All receptors derive from a man between 18 and 35 years old who had mild COVID-19 (a few samples of this study predate the infection). Cell type and time point are not known.

This clonotype was seen once. The chain recombines TRBV6-6 with TRBJ1-4; D perhaps matches TRBD1 (5 bases). Deletions cut 4 bases from V and 7 bases from J, with 16 bases between. Germline V CDR1 and CDR2: MNHNY, SVGAGI (reference sequence). The CDR3 spans 15 residues. The CDR3 protein is CASSSTVTRIEKLFF. The CDR3 DNA reads as TGTGCCAGCAGTTCGACAGTGACCCGAATTGAAAAACTGTTTTTT.

J is TRBJ1-2 and V is TRBV15; D not certain. CDR3 length: 13 amino acids. V shed 2 bases and J shed 6 bases, with 10 bases lying between them. Germline V CDR1 and CDR2: LNHNV, YYDKDF (reference sequence). The CDR3 is CATSRTLSDGYTF. The CDR3, as DNA: TGTGCCACCAGCAGAACTCTGAGCGATGGCTACACCTTC.

This clonotype occurred a few times. The chain combines TRBV11-2 with TRBJ2-1, with D perhaps matching TRBD2 (5 bases). The V end lost 5 bases, the J end lost 8 bases, and 19 bases lay between the germline ends. The CDR3 has 15 residues. In germline, CDR1 is SGHAT, CDR2 FQNNGV. The CDR3 reads CASSLRGFPGYEQFF. The CDR3 DNA reads TGTGCCAGCAGCCTCCGGGGATTCCCGGGTTATGAGCAGTTCTTC.

The V and J genes are TRBV4-3 and TRBJ1-1; 7 positions agree with TRBD1. The V and J ends lost 5 bases and 4 bases, in that order; junction bases with no gene match: 7. The CDR3 sequence is 14 residues long. The germline V gene encodes CDR1 LGHNA and CDR2 YSLEER. The CDR3 bases are TGCGCCAGCAGCTCCGGGGCAGGGGGCACTGAAGCTTTCTTT. Translating it yields CASSSGAGGTEAFF.

The V call is TRBV10-3, the J call TRBJ2-3; D tentatively reads TRBD1 or TRBD2 (5 bases each). V was shortened by 8 bases and J by 1 base, with 16 bases between the two germline ends. The CDR3 has 15 residues. The germline V gene encodes CDR1 ENHRY and CDR2 SYGVKD. CDR3 sequence (DNA): TGTGCCATCCAGACCGGGACGGGGCGCACAGATACGCAGTATTTT. It encodes CAIQTGTGRTDTQYF.

Many counts were recorded for this clonotype. V usage is TRBV28 and J usage is TRBJ2-1; D remains ambiguous. Germline V gene lookup returns CDR1 MDHEN and CDR2 SYDVKM. This CDR3 has 12 amino acids. Trimming stripped 7 bases from V and 5 bases from J, with 9 bases between. DNA for the CDR3: TGTGCCAGCATGTGGGGAAACAATGAGCAGTTCTTC. Translating gives CASMWGNNEQFF. Using reference TRBV28 and TRBJ2-1 for the parts outside the CDR3, the full variable domain is DVKVTQSSRYLVKRTGEKVFLECVQDMDHENMFWYRQDPGLGLRLIYFSYDVKMKEKGDIPEGYSVSREKKERFSLILESASTNQTSMYLCASMWGNNEQFFGPGTRLTVL.

The genes are TRBV4-3 and TRBJ1-6; the D gene is possibly TRBD1 (6 bases). Germline V lookup: CDR1 LGHNA, CDR2 YSLEER. The CDR3 is 15 residues long. V shed 1 base and J shed 13 bases, with 17 bases lying between them. The CDR3 DNA reads TGCGCCAGCAGCCAAGTGACCGGGGGCGGGATGCCCCTCCACTTT. This translates into CASSQVTGGGMPLHF.

This clonotype has only a few counts. This chain connects TRBV7-9 to TRBJ1-1; no reliable D call. Germline CDR1 is SEHNR and CDR2 is FQNEAQ (reference sequence). This CDR3 has 14 residues. V gave up 1 base and J gave up 3 bases, with 9 bases separating them. This chain's CDR3 is CASSLGLGDTEAFF. The CDR3 DNA reads as TGTGCCAGCAGCTTAGGTTTAGGCGACACTGAAGCTTTCTTT.

This clonotype was picked up a small number of times. The chain combines TRBV29-1 with TRBJ2-2; D remains ambiguous. The germline V gene encodes CDR1 SQVTM and CDR2 ANQGSEA. CDR3 length equals 12 residues. V lost 6 bases, J lost 8 bases, and 13 bases lay in between. This CDR3 is CSVLVGFGELFF. CDR3 sequence (DNA): TGCAGCGTGCTGGTGGGGTTTGGGGAGCTGTTTTTT.

This clonotype was found a few times. The rearrangement joins TRBV12-3 or TRBV12-4 to TRBJ1-3; D not resolved. CDR3 size: 13 residues. Trimming left V 3 bases short and J 4 bases short, with 7 bases between. Here the CDR3 reads CASSFAAGNTIYF. CDR3 DNA: TGTGCCAGCAGTTTCGCGGCAGGAAACACCATATATTTT.

The gene calls are TRBV5-1 and TRBJ2-1; 7 bases fit TRBD2. The trim removed 0 bases at V and 5 bases at J, leaving 5 bases unmatched. Germline V gene sequence: CDR1 SGHRS, CDR2 YFSETQ. The CDR3 is 15 residues long. CDR3 nucleotides: TGCGCCAGCAGCTTGGTTTCGGGGGGAAACAATGAGCAGTTCTTC. It codes for CASSLVSGGNNEQFF.

The V call is TRBV12-3 or TRBV12-4, the J call TRBJ2-4, with no clear D. Trimming removed 8 bases from V and 1 base from J, with 9 bases in between. The CDR3 runs 13 residues. DNA for the CDR3: TGTGCCAGCGAGGACCGGGCCAAAAACATTCAGTACTTC. As protein: CASEDRAKNIQYF.

The J gene is TRBJ2-1, the V gene TRBV7-2, with a possible D match to TRBD2 (6 bases). Trimming took off 1 base at V and 5 bases at J, with 12 bases between the two ends. Germline-derived CDR1 and CDR2 are SGHTA and FQGNSA. This CDR3 has 15 residues. The CDR3 here is CASSLGGEPHNEQFF. The CDR3 bases are TGTGCCAGCAGCTTAGGCGGGGAACCCCACAATGAGCAGTTCTTC.

Here the CDR3 reads CASSLTVYNEQFF. The CDR3 bases are TGTGCCAGCAGCTTGACAGTATACAATGAGCAGTTCTTC. J is TRBJ2-1 and V is TRBV7-2; D possibly corresponds to TRBD1 (5 bases). There are 13 residues in the CDR3. The germline V gene encodes CDR1 SGHTA and CDR2 FQGNSA. Between the trimmed V and J ends, which lost 3 bases and 4 bases, there was a span of 7 bases.

The chain joins TRBV10-2 to TRBJ2-5; TRBD2 agrees at 9 bases. Unmatched junction bases numbered 1, after V lost 6 bases and J lost 2 bases. CDR3 length equals 13 residues. Germline lookup yields CDR1 WSHSY and CDR2 SAAADI. The CDR3 is CASRTSGQETQYF. The DNA of the CDR3 is TGCGCCAGCAGAACTAGCGGGCAAGAGACCCAGTACTTC.

The J gene is TRBJ1-2, the V gene TRBV23-1; D uncertain. TRBV23-1 is assigned to the ORF class and has an uncertain function. The ends were cut back, 9 bases at V and 8 bases at J, with 7 bases in the middle. The CDR3 runs 9 residues. The CDR3 reads CARSRGYTF. CDR3 in DNA: TGCGCCAGGAGCCGAGGCTACACCTTC.

This sequence joins TRBV7-9 and TRBJ1-1; D is unclear. Germline V CDR1 and CDR2: SEHNR, FQNEAQ (reference sequence). The CDR3 totals 10 residues. V was trimmed by 5 bases and J by 7 bases, leaving 5 bases between them. The CDR3 protein is CASSGSEAFF. The CDR3 DNA sequence: TGTGCCAGCAGCGGCAGTGAAGCTTTCTTT.

This clonotype has a handful of counts. The chain combines TRBV12-3 or TRBV12-4 with TRBJ1-5, with a possible D match to TRBD1 (6 bases). Trimming removed 4 bases at V and 3 bases at J, with 16 bases between. This CDR3 comprises 16 residues. For the CDR3, the DNA is TGTGCCAGCAGTTGGGGGGCAGAACCCGCCAATCAGCCCCAGCATTTT. Amino acid sequence: CASSWGAEPANQPQHF.